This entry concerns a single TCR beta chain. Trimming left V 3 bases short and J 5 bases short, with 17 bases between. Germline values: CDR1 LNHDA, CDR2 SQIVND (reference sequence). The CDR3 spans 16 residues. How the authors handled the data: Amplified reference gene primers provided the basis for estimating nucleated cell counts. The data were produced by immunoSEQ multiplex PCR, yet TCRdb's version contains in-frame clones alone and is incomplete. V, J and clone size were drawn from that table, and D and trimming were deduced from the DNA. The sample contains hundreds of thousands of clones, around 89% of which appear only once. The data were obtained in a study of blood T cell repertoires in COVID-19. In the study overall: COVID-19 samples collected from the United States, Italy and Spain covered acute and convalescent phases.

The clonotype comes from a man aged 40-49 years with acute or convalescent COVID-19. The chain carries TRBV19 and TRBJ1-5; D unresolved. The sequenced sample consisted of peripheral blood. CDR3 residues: CASSIDGDGLYQPQHF. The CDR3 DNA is TGTGCCAGTAGTATTGACGGGGATGGTCTCTATCAGCCCCAGCATTTT.